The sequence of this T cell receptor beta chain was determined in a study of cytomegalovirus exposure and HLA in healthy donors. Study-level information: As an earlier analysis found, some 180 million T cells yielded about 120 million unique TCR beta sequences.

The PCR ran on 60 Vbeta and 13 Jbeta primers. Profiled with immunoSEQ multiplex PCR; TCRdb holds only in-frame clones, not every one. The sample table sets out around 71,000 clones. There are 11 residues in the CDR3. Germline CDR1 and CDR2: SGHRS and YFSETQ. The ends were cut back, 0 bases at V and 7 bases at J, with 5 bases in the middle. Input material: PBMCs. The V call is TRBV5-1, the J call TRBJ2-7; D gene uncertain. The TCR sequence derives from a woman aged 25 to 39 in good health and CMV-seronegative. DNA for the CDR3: TGCGCCAGCAGCTTGGCTTCTGAGCAGTACTTC. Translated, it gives CASSLASEQYF.